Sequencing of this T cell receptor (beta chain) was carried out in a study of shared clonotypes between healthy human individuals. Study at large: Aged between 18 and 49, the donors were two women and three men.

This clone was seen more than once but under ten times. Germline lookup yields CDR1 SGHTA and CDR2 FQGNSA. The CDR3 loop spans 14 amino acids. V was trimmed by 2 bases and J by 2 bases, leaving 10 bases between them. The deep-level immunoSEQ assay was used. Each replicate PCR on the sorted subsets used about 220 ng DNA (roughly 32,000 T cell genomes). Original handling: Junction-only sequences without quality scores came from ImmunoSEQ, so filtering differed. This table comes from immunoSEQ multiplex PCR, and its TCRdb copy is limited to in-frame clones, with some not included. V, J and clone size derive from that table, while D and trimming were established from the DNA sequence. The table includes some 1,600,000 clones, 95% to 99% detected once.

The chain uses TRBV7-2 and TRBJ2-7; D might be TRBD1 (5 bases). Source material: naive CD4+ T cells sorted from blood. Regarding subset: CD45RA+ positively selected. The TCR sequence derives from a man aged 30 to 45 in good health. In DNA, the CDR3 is TGTGCCAGCAGCTTACAGGGTTCTGCCTACGAGCAGTACTTC. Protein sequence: CASSLQGSAYEQYF.